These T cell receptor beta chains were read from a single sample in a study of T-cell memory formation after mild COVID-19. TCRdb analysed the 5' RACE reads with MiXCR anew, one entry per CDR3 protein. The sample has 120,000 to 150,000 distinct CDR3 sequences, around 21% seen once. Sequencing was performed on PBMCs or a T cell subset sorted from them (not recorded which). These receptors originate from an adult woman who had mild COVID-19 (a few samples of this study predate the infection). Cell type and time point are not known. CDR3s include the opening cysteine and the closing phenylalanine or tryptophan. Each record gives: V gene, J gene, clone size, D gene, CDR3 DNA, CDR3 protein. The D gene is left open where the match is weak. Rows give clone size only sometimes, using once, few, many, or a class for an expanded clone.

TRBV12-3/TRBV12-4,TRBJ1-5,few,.,TGTGCCAGCAGTTTAAGGCGGGATCAGCCCCAGCATTTT,CASSLRRDQPQHF
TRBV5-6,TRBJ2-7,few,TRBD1,TGTGCCAGCAGCACCGGGACAGGGAACCCCGAGCAGTACTTC,CASSTGTGNPEQYF
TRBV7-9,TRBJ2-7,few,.,TGTGCCAGCAGCACCTCGGAGGAGTTCACCTACGAGCAGTACTTC,CASSTSEEFTYEQYF
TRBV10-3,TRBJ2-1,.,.,TGTGCCATCAGTGACTTCCGCATCGGGAGTAGTGAGCAGTTCTTC,CAISDFRIGSSEQFF
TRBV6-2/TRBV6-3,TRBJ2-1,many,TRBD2,TGTGCCAGCAGTCAGAACGGGAGGCTGAAGAATGAGCAGTTCTTC,CASSQNGRLKNEQFF
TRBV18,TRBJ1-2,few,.,TGTGCCAGCTCACGGGACACCAACTATGGCTACACCTTC,CASSRDTNYGYTF
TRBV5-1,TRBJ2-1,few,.,TGCGCCAGCAGCTTTGACAGAGTCTACAATGAGCAGTTCTTC,CASSFDRVYNEQFF
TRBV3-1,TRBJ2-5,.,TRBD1,TGTGCCAGCAGCCAAGACAGGGGGCGAGAGACCCAGTACTTC,CASSQDRGRETQYF
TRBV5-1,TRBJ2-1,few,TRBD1,TGCGCCAGCAGCTTGGTTGGGACAGGTGGTAGGAATGAGCAGTTCTTC,CASSLVGTGGRNEQFF
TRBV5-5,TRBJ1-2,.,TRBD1,TGTGCCAGCAGCCCCGGACAGGGAGACTATGGCTACACCTTC,CASSPGQGDYGYTF
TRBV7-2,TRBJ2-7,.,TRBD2,TGTGCCAGCAGCGTCGGGGGGGCAACTACCGAGCAGTACTTC,CASSVGGATTEQYF
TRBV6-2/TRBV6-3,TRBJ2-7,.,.,TGTGCCAGCCAGAGAGGGCAACGCGCCTACGAGCAGTACTTC,CASQRGQRAYEQYF
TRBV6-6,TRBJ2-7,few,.,TGTGCCAGCAGTTACTCGAACTCCTACGAGCAGTACTTC,CASSYSNSYEQYF